This T cell receptor (beta chain) was sequenced for a study of CD8+ T cells in alopecia areata. Isolated RNA was reverse transcribed into cDNA used as the sequencing template. Some clones are missing from TCRdb's copy, which holds only in-frame ones; the method was immunoSEQ multiplex PCR. Of 110,000 or so clones in the sample, around 58% were seen once. As for treatment: oral pan-JAK inhibitor, 5-10 mg twice daily. Trimming cost V 5 bases and J 2 bases; bases outside gene matches: 5. CDR1 and CDR2 (germline): LNHNV, YYDKDF (reference sequence). The CDR3 consists of 14 residues. V and J are TRBV15 and TRBJ1-2; 7 bases agree with TRBD1. The receptor comes from a human donor with alopecia areata. The sequencing here drew on CD8+ T cells sorted from blood, taken at week 4, from a patient treated with tofacitinib. CDR3 amino acids: CATSRGRGNYGYTF. In DNA, the CDR3 is TGTGCCACCAGCCGCGGCAGGGGGAACTATGGCTACACCTTC.